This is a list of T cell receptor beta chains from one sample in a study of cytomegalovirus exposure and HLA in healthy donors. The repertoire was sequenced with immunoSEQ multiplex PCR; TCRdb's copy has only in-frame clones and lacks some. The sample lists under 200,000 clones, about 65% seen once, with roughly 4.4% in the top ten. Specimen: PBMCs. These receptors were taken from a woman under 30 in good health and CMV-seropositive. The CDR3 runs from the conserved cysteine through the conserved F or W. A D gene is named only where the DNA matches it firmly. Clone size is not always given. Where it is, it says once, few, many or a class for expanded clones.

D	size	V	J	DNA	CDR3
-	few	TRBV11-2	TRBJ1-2	TGTGCCAGCAGCTTAGATCAAGCCACGGGCTATGGCTACACCTTC	CASSLDQATGYGYTF
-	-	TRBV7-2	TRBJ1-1	TGTGCCAGCAGCTTAGGTGGAGTGAACACTGAAGCTTTCTTT	CASSLGGVNTEAFF
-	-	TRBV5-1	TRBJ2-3	TGCGCCAGCAGCTCGCCGGGAGCAGATACGCAGTATTTT	CASSSPGADTQYF
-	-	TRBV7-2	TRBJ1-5	TGTGCCAGCAGCAAAGGGGGTCAGCCCCAGCATTTT	CASSKGGQPQHF
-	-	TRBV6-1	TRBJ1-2	TGTGCCAGCAGTGAAGCCCCGACAGCTAACTATGGCTACACCTTC	CASSEAPTANYGYTF
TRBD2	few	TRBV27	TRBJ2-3	TGTGCCAGCAGTTTAGGCGGGGGGGCAAGAGATACGCAGTATTTT	CASSLGGGARDTQYF
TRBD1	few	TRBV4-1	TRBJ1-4	TGCGCCAGCAGCCAGGACAGACAGGGGGATGCTGAAAAACTGTTTTTT	CASSQDRQGDAEKLFF
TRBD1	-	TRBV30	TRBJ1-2	TGTGCCTGGGACAGGGCCTATGGCTACACCTTC	CAWDRAYGYTF
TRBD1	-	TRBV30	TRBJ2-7	TGTGCCTGGAGCCGGGACAGCGACTACGAGCAGTACTTC	CAWSRDSDYEQYF
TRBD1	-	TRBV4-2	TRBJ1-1	TGTGCCAGCAGCCAAGAACCGCTACAGGGGGAGAACACTGAAGCTTTCTTT	CASSQEPLQGENTEAFF
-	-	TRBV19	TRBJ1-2	TGTGCCAGTAGTATATCGTCTGGCTACACCTTC	CASSISSGYTF
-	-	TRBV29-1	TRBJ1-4	TGCAGCGGGTGGACACCGACGTTTGAAAAACTGTTTTTT	CSGWTPTFEKLFF
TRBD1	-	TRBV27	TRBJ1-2	TGTGCCAGCAGTATCAAGACCGGGACAGCTTTCTATGGCTACACCTTC	CASSIKTGTAFYGYTF
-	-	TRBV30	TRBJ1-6	TGTGCCTGGAGTTTACAAGTTGCTAGCTCCTGTAATTCACCCCTCCACTTT	CAWSLQVASSCNSPLHF
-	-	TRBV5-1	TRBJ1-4	TGCGCCAGCAGCTCAGGGGAAATGGGGACTAATGAAAAACTGTTTTTT	CASSSGEMGTNEKLFF
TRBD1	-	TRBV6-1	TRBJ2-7	TGTGCCAGCAACCGACAGGGATACGAGCAGTACTTC	CASNRQGYEQYF
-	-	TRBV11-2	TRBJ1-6	TGTGCCAGCAGCTTTACGGGGTTCTCCTATAATTCACCCCTCCACTTT	CASSFTGFSYNSPLHF
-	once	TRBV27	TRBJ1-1	TGTGCCAGCAGTTGGCGGTCGGAGGGTATTGAAGCTTTCTTT	CASSWRSEGIEAFF
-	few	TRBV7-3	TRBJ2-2	TGTGCCAGCAGCTTGGGGCAAACGAACACCGGGGAGCTGTTTTTT	CASSLGQTNTGELFF
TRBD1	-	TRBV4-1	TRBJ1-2	TGCGCCAGCAGCCAAGGAGACAGGGCCTATGGCTACACCTTC	CASSQGDRAYGYTF
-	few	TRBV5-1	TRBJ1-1	TGCGCCAGCACCGGGACATGGGCTAAAGACATGAACACTGAAGCTTTCTTT	CASTGTWAKDMNTEAFF
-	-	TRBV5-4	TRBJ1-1	TGTGCCAGCAGCTCACCCAGGGGTATCGCCACTGAAGCTTTCTTT	CASSSPRGIATEAFF
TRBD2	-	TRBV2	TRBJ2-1	TGTGCCAGCAGTCAGAGCGGGAGATTTGACAATGAGCAGTTCTTC	CASSQSGRFDNEQFF
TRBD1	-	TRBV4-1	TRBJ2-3	TGCGCCAGCAGCCAAGAGGAAGGACAGGGGGAGACTACGCAGTATTTT	CASSQEEGQGETTQYF
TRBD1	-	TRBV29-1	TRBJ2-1	TGCAGCGTTGTACGGGACAGGGGCTACAATGAGCAGTTCTTC	CSVVRDRGYNEQFF
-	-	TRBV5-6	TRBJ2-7	TGTGCCAGCAGCTTGGGATCAGGGCTCTACGAGCAGTACTTC	CASSLGSGLYEQYF
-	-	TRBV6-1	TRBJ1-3	TGTGCCAGCAGTGAGTCCCCAGATTCATCTGGAAACACCATATATTTT	CASSESPDSSGNTIYF
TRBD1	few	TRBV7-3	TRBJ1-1	TGTGCCAGCAGCAGGGGGCCTATTAAGGGCCGCGTCCGAGGGGCAAGGGCCACTGAAGCTTTCTTT	CASSRGPIKGRVRGARATEAFF
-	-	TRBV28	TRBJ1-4	TGTGCCAGCAGCACCCCCGGAAGGGGTAAGGAAAAACTGTTTTTT	CASSTPGRGKEKLFF
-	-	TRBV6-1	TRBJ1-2	TGTGCCAGCACCGACCCGGGGGGCTACACCTTC	CASTDPGGYTF
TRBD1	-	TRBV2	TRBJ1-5	TGTGCCAGCAAACCGGGACAGGGCTCTTATAGCAATCAGCCCCAGCATTTT	CASKPGQGSYSNQPQHF
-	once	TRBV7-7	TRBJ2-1	TGTGCTAGCAGCTTAGTGCCAGGGGTATACAATGAGCAGTTCTTC	CASSLVPGVYNEQFF
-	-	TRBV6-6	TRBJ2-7	TGTGCCAGCAGCTCCGGAGGGGCGTCCCCCTACGAGCAGTACTTC	CASSSGGASPYEQYF
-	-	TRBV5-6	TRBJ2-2	TGTGCCAGCAGACCCACAGCTTCGGAGGAGCTGTTTTTT	CASRPTASEELFF
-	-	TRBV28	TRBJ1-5	TGTGCCAGCAGGCCTCCGGGACAACCTGTTTATAGCAATCAGCCCCAGCATTTT	CASRPPGQPVYSNQPQHF
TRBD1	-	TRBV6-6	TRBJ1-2	TGTGCCAGCAGTTCCGCCGGGACAGAATATGGCTACACCTTC	CASSSAGTEYGYTF
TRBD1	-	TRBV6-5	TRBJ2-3	TGTGCCAGCAGTTACGGACAGGGATCAGATACGCAGTATTTT	CASSYGQGSDTQYF
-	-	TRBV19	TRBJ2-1	TGTGCCAGTAGTAGAGCCTCGAGGGCCCTTATAAAATACAATGAGCAGTTCTTC	CASSRASRALIKYNEQFF
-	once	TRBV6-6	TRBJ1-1	TGTGCCAGCAGTTACAGGGCGGGCGGCACTGAAGCTTTCTTT	CASSYRAGGTEAFF
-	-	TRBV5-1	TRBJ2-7	TGCGCCAGCAGCCCCGGAGGTTCCAGCTCCTACGAGCAGTACTTC	CASSPGGSSSYEQYF
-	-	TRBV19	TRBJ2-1	TGTGCCAGTAGTGTGGGACACGAAAAATACAATGAGCAGTTCTTC	CASSVGHEKYNEQFF
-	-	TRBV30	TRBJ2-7	TGTGCCTGGAGTGTAACAGGCTACGAGCAGTACTTC	CAWSVTGYEQYF
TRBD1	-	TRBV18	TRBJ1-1	TGTGCCAGCTCACCATCGGGACAGGCTGAAGCTTTCTTT	CASSPSGQAEAFF
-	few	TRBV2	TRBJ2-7	TGTGCCAGCAGGGAACTTCTCTATGTCTCCTACGAGCAGTACTTC	CASRELLYVSYEQYF